This TCR beta chain emerged from a study of cytomegalovirus exposure and HLA in healthy donors (dated by TCRdb to 2017 to 2019). About the investigation overall: In an earlier analysis of 587 of the donors, around 290 Gb of sequence data and 95 million to 130 million unique TCR beta sequences from some 170 million T cells were reported. Roughly 300 gigabases of sequencing data and around 90 million unique TCR sequences made up an early release that covered approximately 620 HLA-typed donors. The genetic ancestry cluster associated with self-reported Caucasian donors included about 84% of the 350 to 500 genotyped donors. The study aimed to test whether cataloging public T cell receptors could reveal signatures of past pathogen exposure. The study used immunosequencing to profile the T cell repertoires of more than 650 subjects and linked those repertoires to cytomegalovirus serostatus. In addition to the first cohort of 650 to 750 subjects, a separate validation cohort of over 90 different subjects was used. To predict cytomegalovirus infection status, the study brought together high-throughput TCR immunosequencing, statistical association of individual TCRs with disease status, and machine learning. A later analysis re-analyzed previously published TCR beta repertoires from approximately 700 donors and added high-resolution HLA genotyping to study TCR occurrence patterns. In the later analysis, no new phenotypic data were used to find candidate immune exposures; instead, reliance was placed on TCR beta sequences and their occurrence across donors. An earlier analysis of 500 to 650 of the donors applied high-throughput TCR beta sequencing to assess whether each TCR beta V gene segment acted as functional or pseudogenic. Alongside the repertoire data, information on donor age, sex, ethnicity and CMV serostatus was compiled. A later genetic analysis used genome-wide SNP genotypes for about three fifths of the roughly 700 donors, treating that subset as a discovery cohort. Every repertoire in the discovery cohort had been generated on one and the same sequencing platform. Class I and class II HLA loci were covered by the typing at four-digit resolution. The number of typed donors differed by locus: about 620-630 for A, B, C, DRB1 and DQB1; 500 to 550 for DQA1; approximately 610 for DPA1; and around 450 for DPB1. About five DR-DQ haplotypes were handled as single units for association and clustering, since linkage in the cohort was strong. Among around 400 genotyped donors of the cohort, an average of around 250,000 unique TCR beta nucleotide sequences was sequenced per donor, of which 15% to 20% were non-productive. General study outcomes and caveats: Because counts were too low, about 17 rarely observed V segments, including chromosome 9 orphons, were excluded from the earlier analysis of around 640 of the donors. Linkage disequilibrium might explain the correlated functional status among segregating V segments, but an unknown experimental factor could not be excluded. In a later analysis, HLA-associated TCR beta chains were found to be more clonally expanded and to have lower generation probabilities than equally common non-associated chains. A later genetic analysis reported fewer N-insertions in productive TCRs among donors in an Asian-associated ancestry cluster than the approximately 700-donor mean. In vitro tests confirmed that a few of the cytomegalovirus-associated TCR beta chains recognize cytomegalovirus antigens. Roughly uniform sequencing depth across donors was assumed in presence/absence analyses, although this assumption may not hold. V-gene and J-gene trimming of TCR beta chains was associated with a missense DCLRE1C variant in a later genetic analysis, and the association was replicated in an independent cohort. Immune exposure information for the cohort was limited to CMV serostatus. According to a later analysis, most CMV-associated TCR beta chains appeared to be HLA-restricted, and the HLA associations seemed to be driven largely by CMV exposure. In an earlier analysis of around 600 of the donors, most TCR beta V segments appeared in productive rearrangements about 87% or about 30% of the time, broadly matching IMGT annotations. Because HLA typing was missing for some donors at each locus, association tests included only the typed subset. The study listed 164 TCR beta chains as associated with cytomegalovirus. According to a later analysis, parvovirus B19, influenza, CMV and Epstein-Barr virus appeared linked to several top co-occurrence clusters. Some IMGT-functional V segments, including TRBV6-2 and TRBV6-3, could not be told apart with the 87-base-pair reads, so those segments were excluded. Specific HLA alleles were associated with 18,000 or so TCR beta sequences at a false discovery rate of 0.05 in a later analysis. This cohort had only TCR beta chains sequenced, and the lack of alpha or paired-chain data limited which features could be detected. In a later analysis, TCR association rates were found to vary across HLA loci, with the most associated TCRs seen for DRB1 alleles and the fewest for HLA-C alleles. While some public TCRs were present in many individuals, most TCR sequences turned up only very rarely across donors. Cytomegalovirus status was reported to be diagnosed by the classifier with high specificity and sensitivity in both the original and validation cohorts. The authors suggested that the approach could potentially be extended to other disease states and immunological phenotypes. A cluster of highly shared sequence variants was judged likely to represent a technical artifact of the sequencing pipeline. Assigning TCR associations to individual alleles was difficult when HLA alleles, especially DR and DQ, strongly co-occurred. A further reported finding was that TCR beta sequences accurately predicted the HLA-A and HLA-B alleles for most subjects in the first cohort.

The cohort comprised several hundred healthy bone marrow donors. Cohort members were all nominally healthy when sampled, although unrecorded immune exposures were likely present. The donor tested CMV seropositive and was one of the 289 seropositive cohort members. A peripheral blood sample was collected from each donor, and TCR beta sequencing was performed on peripheral blood mononuclear cells. The Qiagen DNeasy Blood Extraction Kit was used to extract genomic DNA from the blood cell samples. As encoded in the germline V gene, CDR1 is SGHTA while CDR2 is FQGTGA. The junction shows trimming of 5 bases on V and 6 bases on J, and the gene matches do not reach 8 bases of it. There are 15 amino acids in the CDR3, from cysteine to phenylalanine inclusive. Of the read, only the CDR3 DNA is kept; its 45 bases are in frame from base 1. Libraries were built with the immunoSEQ multiplex PCR assay. For the multiplex PCR, a mixture combining 60 forward primers for TCR Vbeta segments and 13 reverse primers for TCR Jbeta segments was used. A multiplex PCR assay on genomic DNA amplified the CDR3 region of rearranged TCR beta genes. The amplified TCR beta libraries were sequenced on the Illumina HiSeq System as 87-base-pair reads. For the original study's pipeline: In a later analysis, 70 million to 95 million unique TCR beta chains were counted across the 500 to 850 repertoires, and roughly 11 million of these chains were shared by at least two donors. Raw reads were error-corrected and collapsed into unique sequences with a nearest-neighbor algorithm that merged closely related sequences to remove PCR and sequencing errors. CDR3 sequences were aligned to IMGT reference sequences to assign V, D and J gene segments. For a sequence to be retained, a match of at least six nucleotides to both a V gene segment and a J gene segment was required. Rearrangements were called productive when the CDR3 lacked stop codons and stayed in frame with V and J; all others were non-productive. CDR3 was defined by IMGT convention, running from the second conserved V-encoded cysteine to the conserved J-encoded phenylalanine. Sequences without an unambiguous match to a single V gene segment were excluded from the earlier analysis of several hundred of the donors. An earlier analysis of fewer than 650 of the donors classified V segments as functional when productive rearrangements were above 56.7% and as segregating when the standard deviation between donors was above 5%. A statistical classification framework was developed to diagnose cytomegalovirus status using the catalog of TCR beta chain sequences. A later analysis assigned V and J genes by comparing TCR nucleotide sequences with IMGT/GENE-DB human TR gene sequences. A later analysis assigned CDR3 sequences and most-parsimonious VDJ recombination scenarios with the TCRdist pipeline. In a later analysis, every TCR beta chain was defined by the combination of its CDR3 amino acid sequence and its V-gene family, and reads without a unique V-gene family were dropped. In a later analysis, 500 to 650 highly shared, low-generation-probability nucleotide sequences were removed to address suspected cross-contamination and a sequencing artifact. A later analysis calculated a clonal expansion index for each public chain from normalized within-repertoire ranks of inferred template counts. Generation probabilities in a later analysis came from a VDJ recombination model fitted to out-of-frame rearrangements, and those results were checked against IGoR. In a later analysis, TCR-TCR, TCR-HLA and TCR-CMV co-occurrence was scored with hypergeometric tests, and a repertoire-size bias correction was applied to TCR pairs. False discovery rates were estimated in a later analysis by permuting HLA or CMV assignments 20 times. In a later analysis, co-occurring TCRs were grouped with DBSCAN, and TCRdist sequence similarity was added when clustering was performed within HLA-allele-positive subsets. For co-occurrence clustering, repertoires with fewer than 30,000 or more than 120,000 public chains were excluded, along with roughly 5 repertoires with anomalous nucleotide sharing. In TCRdb, the immuneACCESS table is reduced to in-frame sequences with V and J assigned. These tables do not hold every clone; where another copy was compared, an unresolved V gene accounts for under half, and the others remain unexplained. The DNA gave D and trimming, while V, J and clone size come from that table. The sample includes over 150,000 clones, with 68% observed a single time. Roughly 4.1% of the sample is in the top ten clones.

As concerns this clone: Its antigen specificity is not known. It has no much larger one-base neighbor in the sample; base qualities were not kept.

The source of this sequence is a woman aged 18-29 years in good health and CMV-seropositive. The receptor chain draws on TRBV7-3 and TRBJ2-3; TRBD2 aligns with 10 central bases. The sample taken for sequencing was PBMCs. Here the CDR3 is given as CASSPLAGDVDTQYF. The DNA is as follows: TGTGCCAGCAGCCCCCTAGCGGGAGACGTGGATACGCAGTATTTT. Here the CDR3 is joined to the reference TRBV7-3 and TRBJ2-3 genes, and the full variable domain is: GAGVSQTPSNKVTEKGKYVELRCDPISGHTALYWYRQSLGQGPEFLIYFQGTGAADDSGLPNDRFFAVRPEGSVSTLKIQRTERGDSAVYLCASSPLAGDVDTQYFGPGTRLTVL.